These T cell receptor beta chains were read from a single sample in a study of PD-L1 blockade in urothelial cancer. Clones were read by immunoSEQ multiplex PCR, and TCRdb kept only the in-frame ones, dropping some. The sample lists around 46,000 clones, 82% seen once, with over 10% in the top ten. The starting material was PBMCs, obtained around atezolizumab (anti-PD-L1) treatment. Every receptor here comes from a man in his fifties or sixties with urothelial cancer. The CDR3 runs from the conserved cysteine through the conserved F or W. Each record gives: D gene, J gene, clone size, V gene, CDR3 protein, CDR3 DNA. The D gene is left open where the match is weak. Clone size is shown for a subset of rows, as once, few, many or a class of expanded clone.

TRBD2,TRBJ2-5,NA,TRBV9,CASSALLAKETQYF,TGTGCCAGCAGCGCCTTACTAGCGAAAGAGACCCAGTACTTC
TRBD1,TRBJ1-4,NA,TRBV30,CAWSVLGGEKLFF,TGTGCCTGGAGTGTACTAGGGGGCGAAAAACTGTTTTTT
TRBD2,TRBJ2-3,NA,TRBV5-1,CASSLVASGRVTDTQYF,TGCGCCAGCAGCTTGGTTGCTAGCGGGAGGGTCACAGATACGCAGTATTTT
TRBD1,TRBJ2-1,NA,TRBV7-9,CASSLPAGTGNNEQFF,TGTGCCAGCAGCTTACCCGCCGGGACAGGGAACAATGAGCAGTTCTTC
NA,TRBJ2-1,NA,TRBV27,CASSLLGYEQFF,TGTGCCAGCAGCCTACTAGGCTATGAGCAGTTCTTC
NA,TRBJ1-3,NA,TRBV5-1,CASSLIDGQMGNTIYF,TGCGCCAGCAGCTTGATAGACGGACAGATGGGAAACACCATATATTTT
TRBD1,TRBJ1-6,NA,TRBV28,CASSYGQAFSSYNSPLHF,TGTGCCAGCAGCTATGGACAGGCTTTCAGCTCCTATAATTCACCCCTCCACTTT
TRBD1,TRBJ2-4,NA,TRBV6-1,CASSALTGDGVAKNIQYF,TGTGCCAGCAGTGCATTGACAGGGGATGGGGTGGCCAAAAACATTCAGTACTTC
NA,TRBJ2-7,NA,TRBV27,CASSPTPVQAAEQYF,TGTGCCAGCAGTCCCACCCCGGTTCAGGCTGCCGAGCAGTACTTC
TRBD2,TRBJ2-3,few,TRBV7-9,CASSLSGEDTQYF,TGTGCCAGCAGCTTAAGCGGGGAAGATACGCAGTATTTT
TRBD2,TRBJ2-1,NA,TRBV30,CAWSTLAGREQFF,TGTGCCTGGAGTACACTAGCGGGTCGAGAGCAGTTCTTC
NA,TRBJ1-2,few,TRBV7-2,CASSLGRQNYGYTF,TGTGCCAGCAGCTTAGGGCGACAGAACTATGGCTACACCTTC
TRBD2,TRBJ2-2,NA,TRBV2,CASRAPRTSRRYTGELFF,TGTGCCAGCAGAGCCCCCAGGACTAGCCGCCGATACACCGGGGAGCTGTTTTTT
TRBD1,TRBJ1-4,NA,TRBV28,CASSIQGLNEKLFF,TGTGCCAGCAGTATACAGGGGCTTAATGAAAAACTGTTTTTT
NA,TRBJ2-7,NA,TRBV5-1,CASSLGAGDTGAEQYF,TGCGCCAGCAGCTTGGGGGCGGGAGACACGGGGGCCGAGCAGTACTTC
TRBD2,TRBJ2-3,NA,TRBV14,CASSPLPPGLAQLRTDTQYF,TGTGCCAGCAGCCCTCTCCCACCGGGACTAGCCCAACTGAGGACAGATACGCAGTATTTT
NA,TRBJ1-6,NA,TRBV5-1,CASSLGSSYNSPLHF,TGCGCCAGCAGCTTGGGCAGCTCCTATAATTCACCCCTCCACTTT
TRBD2,TRBJ2-3,NA,TRBV27,CASSLWASGVRTDTQYF,TGTGCCAGCAGTTTATGGGCTAGCGGGGTTCGCACAGATACGCAGTATTTT
TRBD1,TRBJ2-7,NA,TRBV6-5,CASSYWQGAHEQYF,TGTGCCAGCAGTTACTGGCAGGGGGCCCACGAGCAGTACTTC
TRBD1,TRBJ2-2,NA,TRBV2,CASSGQGFGTGELFF,TGTGCCAGCAGTGGACAGGGGTTCGGCACCGGGGAGCTGTTTTTT
TRBD1,TRBJ2-7,NA,TRBV6-1,CASGSDRGSEQYF,TGTGCCAGCGGGTCCGACAGGGGTTCCGAGCAGTACTTC
NA,TRBJ1-6,NA,TRBV2,CASSDSSYNSPLHF,TGTGCCAGCAGTGACAGCTCCTATAATTCACCCCTCCACTTT
TRBD2,TRBJ2-2,once,TRBV7-8,CASSLGERESSTGELFF,TGTGCCAGCAGCTTAGGCGAGCGGGAGTCTAGCACCGGGGAGCTGTTTTTT
NA,TRBJ2-1,once,TRBV6-5,CASSQLGTQPAEQFF,TGTGCCAGCAGCCAGCTCGGGACTCAACCAGCCGAGCAGTTCTTC
TRBD1,TRBJ1-1,NA,TRBV5-6,CASSLLGQGGGYTEAFF,TGTGCCAGCAGCTTGTTGGGACAGGGTGGAGGGTACACTGAAGCTTTCTTT
NA,TRBJ1-2,NA,TRBV7-8,CASSLGAGSLRDGYTF,TGTGCCAGCAGCTTAGGAGCCGGGTCCTTGAGAGATGGCTACACCTTC
TRBD2,TRBJ2-7,NA,TRBV7-2,CASSSSGSLSYEQYF,TGTGCCAGCAGCTCTAGCGGGAGCCTCTCCTACGAGCAGTACTTC
NA,TRBJ1-6,NA,TRBV7-2,CASSLGQDNSPLHF,TGTGCCAGCAGCTTAGGACAGGATAATTCACCCCTCCACTTT
NA,TRBJ2-7,NA,TRBV7-2,CASSLAPTQQYF,TGTGCCAGCAGCTTAGCGCCGACTCAGCAGTACTTC
NA,TRBJ2-5,once,TRBV28,CASSFDPRGRFGETQYF,TGTGCCAGCAGTTTTGACCCAAGGGGCCGTTTCGGGGAGACCCAGTACTTC
TRBD2,TRBJ2-1,NA,TRBV7-2,CASSPGGGTSGRKIEQFF,TGTGCCAGCAGCCCCGGGGGCGGAACTAGCGGGAGAAAGATTGAGCAGTTCTTC
NA,TRBJ1-2,NA,TRBV6-5,CASAFGGASNYGYTF,TGTGCCAGCGCCTTCGGTGGGGCGTCTAACTATGGCTACACCTTC
TRBD2,TRBJ2-5,NA,TRBV7-7,CASSFGASGSLVETQYF,TGTGCTAGCAGCTTTGGGGCTAGCGGGAGCTTGGTGGAGACCCAGTACTTC
TRBD1,TRBJ1-3,NA,TRBV18,CASSSGTAGNTIYF,TGTGCCAGCTCTTCCGGGACAGCTGGAAACACCATATATTTT
TRBD2,TRBJ2-2,once,TRBV5-1,CASKKREGSTGELFF,TGCGCCAGCAAAAAGAGGGAGGGGAGCACCGGGGAGCTGTTTTTT
NA,TRBJ1-1,NA,TRBV15,CATSSRQSTEAFF,TGTGCCACCAGCTCTCGACAGAGCACTGAAGCTTTCTTT
NA,TRBJ1-2,NA,TRBV28,CASSLLGRYGYTF,TGTGCCAGCAGTTTATTGGGCAGATATGGCTACACCTTC
NA,TRBJ2-5,NA,TRBV7-9,CASSLAKGGETQYF,TGTGCCAGCAGCTTAGCAAAGGGGGGGGAGACCCAGTACTTC
TRBD2,TRBJ2-4,NA,TRBV5-1,CASSFGGTSGSAKNIQYF,TGCGCCAGCAGCTTTGGGGGAACTAGCGGGAGTGCCAAAAACATTCAGTACTTC
NA,TRBJ1-2,once,TRBV5-4,CASSLVRGGYGYTF,TGTGCCAGCAGCTTGGTTCGAGGGGGCTATGGCTACACCTTC
TRBD2,TRBJ2-4,NA,TRBV7-2,CASSLASGGPSLNIQYF,TGTGCCAGCAGCTTAGCTAGCGGGGGGCCCTCTTTGAACATTCAGTACTTC
TRBD1,TRBJ1-5,NA,TRBV2,CASRTGAGQPQHF,TGTGCCAGCAGGACAGGGGCTGGTCAGCCCCAGCATTTT
TRBD2,TRBJ2-7,NA,TRBV11-2,CASRSSGSYEQYF,TGTGCCAGCAGGTCTAGCGGGAGCTACGAGCAGTACTTC
TRBD1,TRBJ2-1,NA,TRBV5-1,CASSLGGQGANEQFF,TGCGCCAGCAGCTTGGGAGGACAGGGGGCAAATGAGCAGTTCTTC
NA,TRBJ1-2,NA,TRBV7-8,CASTPRTGVHGYTF,TGTGCCAGCACCCCTCGGACGGGGGTACATGGCTACACCTTC
NA,TRBJ2-2,few,TRBV5-1,CASSLGGTGELFF,TGCGCCAGCAGCTTGGGAGGCACCGGGGAGCTGTTTTTT
TRBD1,TRBJ2-5,NA,TRBV2,CASSDGTGGQETQYF,TGTGCCAGCAGTGACGGGACAGGGGGACAAGAGACCCAGTACTTC
NA,TRBJ2-5,NA,TRBV12-5,CASGRGTETQYF,TGTGCTAGTGGGAGGGGGACGGAGACCCAGTACTTC
NA,TRBJ1-4,few,TRBV19,CVSTRLSARGEKLFF,TGTGTCAGTACCCGGTTGTCAGCCAGGGGTGAAAAACTGTTTTTT
NA,TRBJ1-3,NA,TRBV19,CASQAPVEAGNTIYF,TGTGCCAGTCAGGCCCCGGTGGAGGCTGGAAACACCATATATTTT
NA,TRBJ2-5,few,TRBV28,CASRQDPVRETQYF,TGTGCCAGCAGGCAGGATCCGGTACGAGAGACCCAGTACTTC
TRBD1,TRBJ1-2,NA,TRBV5-1,CASSPGQTAAGGYTF,TGCGCCAGCAGCCCGGGACAGACCGCCGCGGGGGGCTACACCTTC
TRBD2,TRBJ2-7,NA,TRBV28,CASSLYSGRDEQYF,TGTGCCAGCAGTCTCTATAGCGGGAGGGACGAGCAGTACTTC
NA,TRBJ2-7,few,TRBV5-6,CASSLGGGNVYEQYF,TGTGCCAGCAGCTTGGGTGGAGGGAATGTCTACGAGCAGTACTTC
NA,TRBJ2-2,few,TRBV6-1,CASSVDSTGELFF,TGTGCCAGCAGTGTGGACAGCACCGGGGAGCTGTTTTTT
TRBD1,TRBJ2-3,NA,TRBV5-4,CASSLAGTGVDTQYF,TGTGCCAGCAGCTTAGCCGGGACAGGGGTAGATACGCAGTATTTT
TRBD2,TRBJ2-1,NA,TRBV19,CASTGTSGTSNNEQFF,TGTGCCAGTACCGGGACTAGCGGGACGTCTAACAATGAGCAGTTCTTC
NA,TRBJ2-7,NA,TRBV19,CASSGLEKYYEQYF,TGTGCCAGTAGTGGACTCGAAAAGTACTACGAGCAGTACTTC